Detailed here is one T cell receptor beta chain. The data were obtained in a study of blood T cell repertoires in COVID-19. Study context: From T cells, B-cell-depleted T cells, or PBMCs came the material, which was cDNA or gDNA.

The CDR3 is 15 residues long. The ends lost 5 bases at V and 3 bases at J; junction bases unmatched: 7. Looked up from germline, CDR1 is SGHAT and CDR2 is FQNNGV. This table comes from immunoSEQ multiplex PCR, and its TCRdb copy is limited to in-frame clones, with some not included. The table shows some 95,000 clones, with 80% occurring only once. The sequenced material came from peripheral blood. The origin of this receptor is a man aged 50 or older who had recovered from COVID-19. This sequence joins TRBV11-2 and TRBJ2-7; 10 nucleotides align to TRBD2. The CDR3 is CASSPLAGEVYEQYF. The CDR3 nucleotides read TGTGCCAGCAGCCCGCTAGCGGGGGAGGTCTACGAGCAGTACTTC. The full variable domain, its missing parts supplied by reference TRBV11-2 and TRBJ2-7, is EAGVAQSPRYKIIEKRQSVAFWCNPISGHATLYWYQQILGQGPKLLIQFQNNGVVDDSQLPKDRFSAERLKGVDSTLKIQPAKLEDSAVYLCASSPLAGEVYEQYFGPGTRLTVT.